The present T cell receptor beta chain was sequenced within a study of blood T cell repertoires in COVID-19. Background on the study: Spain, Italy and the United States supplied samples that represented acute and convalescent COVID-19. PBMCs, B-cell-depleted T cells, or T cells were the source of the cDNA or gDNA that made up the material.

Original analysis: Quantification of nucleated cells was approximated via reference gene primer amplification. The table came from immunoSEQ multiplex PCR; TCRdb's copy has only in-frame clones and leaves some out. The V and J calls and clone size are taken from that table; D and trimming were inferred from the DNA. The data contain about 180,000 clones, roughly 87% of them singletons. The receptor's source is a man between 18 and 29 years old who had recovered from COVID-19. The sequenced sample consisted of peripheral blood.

The DNA for the CDR3 is TGTGCCAGCAGCTTAGAAACGGGCACTGAAGCTTTCTTT. This encodes CASSLETGTEAFF. The chain links TRBV11-3 to TRBJ1-1; no reliable D call. V dropped 0 bases and J dropped 4 bases, with 6 bases sitting between them. This CDR3 is built from 13 residues. Looked up from germline, CDR1 is SGHNT and CDR2 is YENEEA.